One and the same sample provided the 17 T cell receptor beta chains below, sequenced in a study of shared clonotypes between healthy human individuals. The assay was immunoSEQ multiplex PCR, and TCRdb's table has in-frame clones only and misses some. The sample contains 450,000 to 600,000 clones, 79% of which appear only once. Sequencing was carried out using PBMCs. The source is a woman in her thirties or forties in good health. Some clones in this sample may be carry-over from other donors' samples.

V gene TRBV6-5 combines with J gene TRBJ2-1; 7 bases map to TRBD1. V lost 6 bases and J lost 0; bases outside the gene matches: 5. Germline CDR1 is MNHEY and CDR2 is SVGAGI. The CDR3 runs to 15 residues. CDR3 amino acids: CASRPDRDSYNEQFF. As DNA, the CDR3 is TGTGCCAGCAGACCCGACAGGGACTCCTACAATGAGCAGTTCTTC.

The CDR3: CASSFRTGVSGANVLTF. CDR3 nucleotides: TGTGCCAGCAGCTTCCGAACAGGGGTCTCTGGGGCCAACGTCCTGACTTTC. V is TRBV7-6 and J is TRBJ2-6; 7 nucleotides match TRBD1. V lost 3 bases, J lost 0 bases, and 5 bases stayed unmatched. The CDR3 is made up of 17 amino acids. Germline loops: CDR1 SGHVS, CDR2 FNYEAQ.

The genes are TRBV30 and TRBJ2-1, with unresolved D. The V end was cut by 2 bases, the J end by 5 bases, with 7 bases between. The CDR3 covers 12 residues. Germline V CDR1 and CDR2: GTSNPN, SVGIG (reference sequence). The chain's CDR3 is CAWSSTNNEQFF. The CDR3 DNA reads TGTGCCTGGAGTAGTACTAACAATGAGCAGTTCTTC.

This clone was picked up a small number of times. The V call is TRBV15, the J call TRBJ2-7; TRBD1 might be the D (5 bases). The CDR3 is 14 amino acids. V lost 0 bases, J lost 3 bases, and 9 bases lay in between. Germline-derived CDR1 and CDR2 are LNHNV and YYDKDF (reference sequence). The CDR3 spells CATSREGVNYEQYF. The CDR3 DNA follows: TGTGCCACCAGCAGAGAAGGGGTGAACTACGAGCAGTACTTC. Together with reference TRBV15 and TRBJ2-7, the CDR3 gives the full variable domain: DAMVIQNPRYQVTQFGKPVTLSCSQTLNHNVMYWYQQKSSQAPKLLFHYYDKDFNNEADTPDNFQSRRPNTSFCFLDIRSPGLGDTAMYLCATSREGVNYEQYFGPGTRLTVT.

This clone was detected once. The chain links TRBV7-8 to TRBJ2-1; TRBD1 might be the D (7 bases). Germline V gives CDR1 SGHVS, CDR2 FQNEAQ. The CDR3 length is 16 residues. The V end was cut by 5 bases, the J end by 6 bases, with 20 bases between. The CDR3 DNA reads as TGTGCCAGCAGCCCAGGGGGGACAGTAGTAAGCAATGAGCAGTTCTTC. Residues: CASSPGGTVVSNEQFF.

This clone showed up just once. CDR3 nucleotide sequence: TGTGCCAGCAGCGTAGAGGCTGGGCAGGCGAAGCGGGATACGCAGTATTTT. Protein product: CASSVEAGQAKRDTQYF. The rearrangement joins TRBV9 to TRBJ2-3, with D perhaps TRBD2 (5 bases). The V and J ends lost 0 bases and 6 bases respectively, with 20 bases between them. The CDR3 runs 17 residues. The germline gives CDR1 SGDLS, CDR2 YYNGEE.

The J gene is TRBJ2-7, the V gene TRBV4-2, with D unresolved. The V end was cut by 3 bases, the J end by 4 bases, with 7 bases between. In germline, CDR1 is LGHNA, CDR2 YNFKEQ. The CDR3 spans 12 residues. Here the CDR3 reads CASSQGGYEQYF. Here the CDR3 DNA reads TGTGCCAGCAGCCAGGGCGGTTACGAGCAGTACTTC.

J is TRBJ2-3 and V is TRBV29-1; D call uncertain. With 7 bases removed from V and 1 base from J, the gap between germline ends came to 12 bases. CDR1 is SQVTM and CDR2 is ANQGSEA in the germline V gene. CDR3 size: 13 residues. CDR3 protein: CSAQSPGTDTQYF. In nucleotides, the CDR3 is TGCAGCGCACAAAGCCCTGGCACAGATACGCAGTATTTT.

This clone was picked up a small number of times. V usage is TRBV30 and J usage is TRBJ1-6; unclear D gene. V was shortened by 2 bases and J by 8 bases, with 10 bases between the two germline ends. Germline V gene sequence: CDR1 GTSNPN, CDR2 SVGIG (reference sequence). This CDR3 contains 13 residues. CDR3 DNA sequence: TGTGCCTGGAGTAATGGTCGTGATTCACCCCTCCACTTT. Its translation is CAWSNGRDSPLHF.

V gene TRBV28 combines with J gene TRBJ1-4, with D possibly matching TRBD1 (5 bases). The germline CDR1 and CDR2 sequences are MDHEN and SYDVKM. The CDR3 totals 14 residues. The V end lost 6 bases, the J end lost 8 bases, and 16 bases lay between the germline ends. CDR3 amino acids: CASSRAGVSEKLFF. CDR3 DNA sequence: TGTGCCAGCAGCCGGGCGGGGGTGAGCGAAAAACTGTTTTTT.

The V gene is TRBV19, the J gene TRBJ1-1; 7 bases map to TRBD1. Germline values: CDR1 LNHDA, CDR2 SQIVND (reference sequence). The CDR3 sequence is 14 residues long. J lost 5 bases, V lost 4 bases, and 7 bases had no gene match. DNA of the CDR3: TGTGCCAGTAGTACCCTGACAGGGTTTACTGAAGCTTTCTTT. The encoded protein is CASSTLTGFTEAFF.

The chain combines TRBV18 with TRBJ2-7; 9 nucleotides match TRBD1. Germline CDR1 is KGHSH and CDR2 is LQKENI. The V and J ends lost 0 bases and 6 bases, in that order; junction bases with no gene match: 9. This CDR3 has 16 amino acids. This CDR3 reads CASSPPGQGLGGEQYF. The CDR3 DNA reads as TGTGCCAGCTCACCACCGGGACAGGGATTAGGTGGCGAGCAGTACTTC. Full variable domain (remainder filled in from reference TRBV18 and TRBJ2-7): NAGVMQNPRHLVRRRGQEARLRCSPMKGHSHVYWYRQLPEEGLKFMVYLQKENIIDESGMPKERFSAEFPKEGPSILRIQQVVRGDSAAYFCASSPPGQGLGGEQYFGPGTRLTVT.

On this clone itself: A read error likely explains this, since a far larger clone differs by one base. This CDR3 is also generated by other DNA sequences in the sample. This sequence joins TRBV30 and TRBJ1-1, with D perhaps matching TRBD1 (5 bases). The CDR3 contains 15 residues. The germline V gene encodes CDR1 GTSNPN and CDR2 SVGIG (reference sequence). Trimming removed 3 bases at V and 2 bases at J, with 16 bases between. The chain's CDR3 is CAWSLPLGLNTEAFF. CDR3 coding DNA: TGTGCCTGGAGCTTACCTCTGGGACTTAACACTGAAGCTTTCTTT.

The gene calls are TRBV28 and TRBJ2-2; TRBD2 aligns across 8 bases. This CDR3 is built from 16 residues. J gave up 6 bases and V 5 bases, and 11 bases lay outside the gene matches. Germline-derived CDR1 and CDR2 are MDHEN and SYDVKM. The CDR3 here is CASSPPTSGYSGELFF. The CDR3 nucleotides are TGTGCCAGCAGTCCCCCTACTAGCGGATACTCCGGGGAGCTGTTTTTT. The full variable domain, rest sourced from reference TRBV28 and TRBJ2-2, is DVKVTQSSRYLVKRTGEKVFLECVQDMDHENMFWYRQDPGLGLRLIYFSYDVKMKEKGDIPEGYSVSREKKERFSLILESASTNQTSMYLCASSPPTSGYSGELFFGEGSRLTVL.

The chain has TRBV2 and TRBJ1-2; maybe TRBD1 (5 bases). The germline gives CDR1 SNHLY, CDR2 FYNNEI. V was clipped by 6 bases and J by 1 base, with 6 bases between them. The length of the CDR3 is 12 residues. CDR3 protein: CASRTDNYGYTF. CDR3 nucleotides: TGTGCCAGCAGGACAGATAACTATGGCTACACCTTC.

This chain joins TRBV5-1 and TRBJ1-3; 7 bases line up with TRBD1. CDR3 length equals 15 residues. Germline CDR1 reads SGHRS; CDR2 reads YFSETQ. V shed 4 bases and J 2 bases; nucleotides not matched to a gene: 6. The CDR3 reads CASSQGQYPGNTIYF. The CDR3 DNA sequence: TGCGCCAGCAGCCAGGGACAGTACCCTGGAAACACCATATATTTT.

The CDR3 region has the DNA TGTGCCAGCAGCTTAAGTGGGAGCCCCTACAATGAGCAGTTCTTC. This translates into CASSLSGSPYNEQFF. V and J are TRBV7-6 and TRBJ2-1; weak D call: TRBD2 (5 bases). The CDR3 is made up of 15 amino acids. Germline V CDR1 and CDR2: SGHVS, FNYEAQ. V was clipped by 2 bases and J by 2 bases, with 10 bases between them.